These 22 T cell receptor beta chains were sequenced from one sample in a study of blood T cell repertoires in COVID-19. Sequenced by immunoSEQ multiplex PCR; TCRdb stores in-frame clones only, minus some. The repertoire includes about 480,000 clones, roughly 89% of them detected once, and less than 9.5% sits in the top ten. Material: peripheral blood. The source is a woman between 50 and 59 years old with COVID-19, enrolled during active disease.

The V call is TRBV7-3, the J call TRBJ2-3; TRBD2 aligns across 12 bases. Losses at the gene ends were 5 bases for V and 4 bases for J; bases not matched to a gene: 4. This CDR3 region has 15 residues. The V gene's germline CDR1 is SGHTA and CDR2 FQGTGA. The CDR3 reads CASSSLAGGPDTQYF. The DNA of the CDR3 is TGTGCCAGCAGCAGCCTAGCGGGGGGGCCAGATACGCAGTATTTT. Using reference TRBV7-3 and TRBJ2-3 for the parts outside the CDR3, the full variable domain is GAGVSQTPSNKVTEKGKYVELRCDPISGHTALYWYRQSLGQGPEFLIYFQGTGAADDSGLPNDRFFAVRPEGSVSTLKIQRTERGDSAVYLCASSSLAGGPDTQYFGPGTRLTVL.

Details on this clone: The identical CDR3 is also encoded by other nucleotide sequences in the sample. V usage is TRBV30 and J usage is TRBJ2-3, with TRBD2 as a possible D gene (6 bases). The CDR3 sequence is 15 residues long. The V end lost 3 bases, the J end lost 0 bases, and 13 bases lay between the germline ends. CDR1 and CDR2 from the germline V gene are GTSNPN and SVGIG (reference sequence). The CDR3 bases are TGTGCCTGGAGCGTGTTACGGGGGAGCACAGATACGCAGTATTTT. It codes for CAWSVLRGSTDTQYF.

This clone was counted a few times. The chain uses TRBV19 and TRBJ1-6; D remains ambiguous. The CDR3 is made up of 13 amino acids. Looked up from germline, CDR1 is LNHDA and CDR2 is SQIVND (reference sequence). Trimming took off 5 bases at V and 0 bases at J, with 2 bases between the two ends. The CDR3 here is CASSLSYNSPLHF. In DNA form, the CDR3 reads TGTGCCAGTAGTCTCTCCTATAATTCACCCCTCCACTTT.

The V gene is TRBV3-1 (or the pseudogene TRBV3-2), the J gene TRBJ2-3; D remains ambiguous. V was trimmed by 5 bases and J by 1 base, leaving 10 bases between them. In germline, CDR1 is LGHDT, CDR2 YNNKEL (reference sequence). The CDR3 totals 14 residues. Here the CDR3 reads CASSSFQGTDTQYF. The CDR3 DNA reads TGTGCCAGCAGCTCCTTCCAGGGCACAGATACGCAGTATTTT.

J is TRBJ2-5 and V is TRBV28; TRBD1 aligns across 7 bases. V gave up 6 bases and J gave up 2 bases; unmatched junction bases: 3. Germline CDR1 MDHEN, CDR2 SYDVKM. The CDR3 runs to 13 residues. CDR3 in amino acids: CASSPTGQETQYF. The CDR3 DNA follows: TGTGCCAGCAGCCCGACAGGGCAAGAGACCCAGTACTTC.

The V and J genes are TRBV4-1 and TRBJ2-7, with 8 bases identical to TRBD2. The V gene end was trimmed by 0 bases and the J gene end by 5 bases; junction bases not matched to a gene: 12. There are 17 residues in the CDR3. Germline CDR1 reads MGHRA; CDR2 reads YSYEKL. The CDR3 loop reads CASSQEGGTGGQNEQYF. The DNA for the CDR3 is TGCGCCAGCAGCCAAGAGGGTGGAACGGGGGGGCAAAACGAGCAGTACTTC.

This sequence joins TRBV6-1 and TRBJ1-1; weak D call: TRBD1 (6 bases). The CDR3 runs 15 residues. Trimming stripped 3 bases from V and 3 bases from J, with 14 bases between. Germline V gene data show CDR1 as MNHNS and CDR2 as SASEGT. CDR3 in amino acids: CASSELTGGYTEAFF. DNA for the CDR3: TGTGCCAGCAGTGAGCTAACGGGGGGCTACACTGAAGCTTTCTTT.

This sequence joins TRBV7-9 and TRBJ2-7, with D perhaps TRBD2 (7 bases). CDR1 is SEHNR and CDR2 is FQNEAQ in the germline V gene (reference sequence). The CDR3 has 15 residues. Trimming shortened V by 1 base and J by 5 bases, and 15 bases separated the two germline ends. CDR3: CASSLGAGGGDEQYF. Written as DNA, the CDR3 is TGTGCCAGCAGCTTAGGTGCCGGAGGGGGGGACGAGCAGTACTTC. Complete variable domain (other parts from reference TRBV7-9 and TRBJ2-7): DTGVSQNPRHKITKRGQNVTFRCDPISEHNRLYWYRQTLGQGPEFLTYFQNEAQLEKSRLLSDRFSAERPKGSFSTLEIQRTEQGDSAMYLCASSLGAGGGDEQYFGPGTRLTVT.

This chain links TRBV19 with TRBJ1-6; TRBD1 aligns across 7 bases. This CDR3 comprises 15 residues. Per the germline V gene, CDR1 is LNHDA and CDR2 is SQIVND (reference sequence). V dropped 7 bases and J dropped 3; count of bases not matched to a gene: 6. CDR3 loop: CASTSGQIYNSPLHF. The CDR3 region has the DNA TGTGCCAGTACCTCGGGACAGATCTATAATTCACCCCTCCACTTT.

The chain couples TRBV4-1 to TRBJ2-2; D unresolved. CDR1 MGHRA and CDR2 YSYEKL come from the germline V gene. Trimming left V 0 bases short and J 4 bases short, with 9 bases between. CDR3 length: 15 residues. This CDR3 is CASSQDRRPTGELFF. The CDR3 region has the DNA TGCGCCAGCAGCCAAGATCGGCGGCCCACCGGGGAGCTGTTTTTT.

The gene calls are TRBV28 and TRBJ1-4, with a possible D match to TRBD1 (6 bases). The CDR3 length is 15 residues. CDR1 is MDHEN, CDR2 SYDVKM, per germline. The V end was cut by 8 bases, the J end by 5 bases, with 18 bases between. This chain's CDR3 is CASGPGGALNEKLFF. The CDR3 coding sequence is TGTGCCAGCGGTCCTGGGGGGGCGCTCAATGAAAAACTGTTTTTT.

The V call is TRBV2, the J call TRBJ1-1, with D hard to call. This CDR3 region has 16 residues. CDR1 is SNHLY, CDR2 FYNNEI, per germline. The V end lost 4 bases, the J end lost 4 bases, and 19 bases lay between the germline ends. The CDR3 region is CASSANREAGSTEAFF. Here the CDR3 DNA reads TGTGCCAGCAGTGCAAACCGGGAAGCCGGGTCCACTGAAGCTTTCTTT. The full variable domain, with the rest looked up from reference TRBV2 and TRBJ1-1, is EPEVTQTPSHQVTQMGQEVILRCVPISNHLYFYWYRQILGQKVEFLVSFYNNEISEKSEIFDDQFSVERPDGSNFTLKIRSTKLEDSAMYFCASSANREAGSTEAFFGQGTRLTVV.

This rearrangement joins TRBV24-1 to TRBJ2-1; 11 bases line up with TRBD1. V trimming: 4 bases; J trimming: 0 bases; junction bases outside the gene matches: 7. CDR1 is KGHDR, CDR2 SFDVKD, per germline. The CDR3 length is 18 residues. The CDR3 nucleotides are TGTGCCACCAGTGACTGGACAGGGGGCCGTTTCTCCTACAATGAGCAGTTCTTC. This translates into CATSDWTGGRFSYNEQFF.

The CDR3 loop reads CASSHGLAGSSTDTQYF. The CDR3 DNA reads TGCGCCAGCAGCCATGGACTAGCGGGGTCTAGCACAGATACGCAGTATTTT. The rearrangement links TRBV4-1 to TRBJ2-3, with 12 bases identical to TRBD2. This CDR3 region has 17 residues. Trimming took 3 bases from V and 0 from J; bases not matched to a gene: 4. Germline V gene sequence: CDR1 MGHRA, CDR2 YSYEKL.

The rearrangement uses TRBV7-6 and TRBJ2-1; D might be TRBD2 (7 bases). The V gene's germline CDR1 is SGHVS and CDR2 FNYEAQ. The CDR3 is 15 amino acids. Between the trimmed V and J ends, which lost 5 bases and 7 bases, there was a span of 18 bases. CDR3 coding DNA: TGTGCCAGCAGCCCAAGGGGGGGATCCCAAAATGAGCAGTTCTTC. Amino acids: CASSPRGGSQNEQFF.

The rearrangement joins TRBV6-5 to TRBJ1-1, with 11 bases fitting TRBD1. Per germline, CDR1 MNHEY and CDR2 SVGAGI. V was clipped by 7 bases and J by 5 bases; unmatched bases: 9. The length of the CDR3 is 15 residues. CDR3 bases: TGTGCCAGCATTCTAGTCGGGACAGGGGGGACTGAAGCTTTCTTT. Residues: CASILVGTGGTEAFF.

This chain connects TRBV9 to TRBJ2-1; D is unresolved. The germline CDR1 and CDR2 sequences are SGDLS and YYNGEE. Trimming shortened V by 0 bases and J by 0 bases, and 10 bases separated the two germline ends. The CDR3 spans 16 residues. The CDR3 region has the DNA TGTGCCAGCAGCGTAGCCCCCGCCTACTCCTACAATGAGCAGTTCTTC. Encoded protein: CASSVAPAYSYNEQFF.

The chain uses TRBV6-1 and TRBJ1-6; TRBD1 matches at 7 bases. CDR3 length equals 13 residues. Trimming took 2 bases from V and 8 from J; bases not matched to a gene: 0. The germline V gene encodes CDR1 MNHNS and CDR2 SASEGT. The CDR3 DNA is TGTGCCAGCAGTGAAACAGGGGATTCACCCCTCCACTTT. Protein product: CASSETGDSPLHF.

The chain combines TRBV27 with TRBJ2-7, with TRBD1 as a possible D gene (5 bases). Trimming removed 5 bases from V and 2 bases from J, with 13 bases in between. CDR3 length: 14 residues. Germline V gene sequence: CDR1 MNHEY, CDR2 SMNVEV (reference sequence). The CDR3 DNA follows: TGTGCCAGCAGTCCCCAGACAGCCACCTACGAGCAGTACTTC. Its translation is CASSPQTATYEQYF.

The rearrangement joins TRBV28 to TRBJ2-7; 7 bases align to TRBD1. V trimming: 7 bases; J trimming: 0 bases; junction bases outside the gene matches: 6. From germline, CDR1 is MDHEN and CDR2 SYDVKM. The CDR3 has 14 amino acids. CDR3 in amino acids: CASTKTGSSYEQYF. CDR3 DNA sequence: TGTGCCAGCACCAAGACAGGGAGCTCCTACGAGCAGTACTTC. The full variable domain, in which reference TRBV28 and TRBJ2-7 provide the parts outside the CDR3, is DVKVTQSSRYLVKRTGEKVFLECVQDMDHENMFWYRQDPGLGLRLIYFSYDVKMKEKGDIPEGYSVSREKKERFSLILESASTNQTSMYLCASTKTGSSYEQYFGPGTRLTVT.

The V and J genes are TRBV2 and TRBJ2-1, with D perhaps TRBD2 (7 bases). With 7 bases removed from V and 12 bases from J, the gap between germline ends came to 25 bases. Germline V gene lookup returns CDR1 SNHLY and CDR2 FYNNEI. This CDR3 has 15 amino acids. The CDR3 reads CASKGLGGVPSRQFF. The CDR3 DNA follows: TGTGCCAGCAAAGGGTTAGGGGGGGTTCCGAGCCGGCAGTTCTTC.

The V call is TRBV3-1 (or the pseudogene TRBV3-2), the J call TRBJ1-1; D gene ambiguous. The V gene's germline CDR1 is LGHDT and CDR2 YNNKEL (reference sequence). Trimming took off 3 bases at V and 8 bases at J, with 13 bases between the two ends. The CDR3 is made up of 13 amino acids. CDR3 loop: CASSHAAPREAFF. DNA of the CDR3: TGTGCCAGCAGCCATGCCGCGCCGAGAGAAGCTTTCTTT.